These T cell receptor beta chains were read from a single sample in a study of shared clonotypes between healthy human individuals. Sequenced by immunoSEQ multiplex PCR; TCRdb stores in-frame clones only, minus some. The sample lists 2 million to 2.5 million clones, approximately 95% seen once, with about 0.13% in the top ten. Sequencing input: naive CD4+ T cells sorted from blood. The source is a man between 18 and 35 years old in good health. CDR3s include the opening cysteine and the closing phenylalanine or tryptophan. The order of the fields is J gene, D gene, V gene, CDR3 protein. The D gene is left open where the match is weak.

J gene: TRBJ1-1
D gene: .
V gene: TRBV18
CDR3 protein: CASSRTGSWNTEAFF

J gene: TRBJ1-2
D gene: .
V gene: TRBV7-9
CDR3 protein: CASSPRPNSHYGYTF

J gene: TRBJ1-2
D gene: TRBD1
V gene: TRBV30
CDR3 protein: CAWNRQGYGYTF

J gene: TRBJ2-6
D gene: .
V gene: TRBV5-4
CDR3 protein: CASSGGRQAISGANVLTF

J gene: TRBJ2-5
D gene: .
V gene: TRBV5-4
CDR3 protein: CASSLAFQRETQYF

J gene: TRBJ2-1
D gene: .
V gene: TRBV6-5
CDR3 protein: CASSQEDNEQFF

J gene: TRBJ2-1
D gene: TRBD2
V gene: TRBV10-3
CDR3 protein: CAISRGLAGGPSYNEQFF

J gene: TRBJ1-5
D gene: .
V gene: TRBV10-3
CDR3 protein: CAVGGGNQPQHF

J gene: TRBJ2-7
D gene: TRBD2
V gene: TRBV11-2
CDR3 protein: CASSLIRGLAGAEQYF

J gene: TRBJ2-1
D gene: TRBD1
V gene: TRBV11-2
CDR3 protein: CASSYRGSLLGYNEQFF

J gene: TRBJ2-7
D gene: .
V gene: TRBV7-9
CDR3 protein: CASSSSGTAYEQYF

J gene: TRBJ2-1
D gene: .
V gene: TRBV14
CDR3 protein: CASSGSYNEQFF

J gene: TRBJ2-7
D gene: .
V gene: TRBV6-6
CDR3 protein: CASSYSSMGYEQYF

J gene: TRBJ2-3
D gene: TRBD1
V gene: TRBV5-1
CDR3 protein: CASSLPSGGADTQYF

J gene: TRBJ1-5
D gene: .
V gene: TRBV10-3
CDR3 protein: CAISESLGGSTPQHF

J gene: TRBJ2-3
D gene: .
V gene: TRBV2
CDR3 protein: CASRRGGITDTQYF

J gene: TRBJ2-7
D gene: .
V gene: TRBV13
CDR3 protein: CASSLGPGPCSYEQYF

J gene: TRBJ2-1
D gene: .
V gene: TRBV11-1
CDR3 protein: CASSLKPVTGMNNEQFF

J gene: TRBJ1-1
D gene: .
V gene: TRBV5-5
CDR3 protein: CASRPGTVNTEAFF

J gene: TRBJ2-3
D gene: .
V gene: TRBV9
CDR3 protein: CASSVNPGVAATDTQYF

J gene: TRBJ1-6
D gene: TRBD1
V gene: TRBV6-1
CDR3 protein: CASSVGQSHNSPLHF

J gene: TRBJ1-6
D gene: .
V gene: TRBV30
CDR3 protein: CAWSPGEKASPLHF

J gene: TRBJ2-7
D gene: .
V gene: TRBV6-5
CDR3 protein: CASSYRRGPHEQYF

J gene: TRBJ2-1
D gene: .
V gene: TRBV5-1
CDR3 protein: CASSLGLVHNEQFF

J gene: TRBJ1-1
D gene: TRBD1
V gene: TRBV6-5
CDR3 protein: CASITQGARVTEAFF

J gene: TRBJ2-1
D gene: .
V gene: TRBV10-3
CDR3 protein: CAIRDNEQFF

J gene: TRBJ2-6
D gene: .
V gene: TRBV21-1
CDR3 protein: CASSSRDRDRSGANVLTF

J gene: TRBJ1-1
D gene: TRBD1
V gene: TRBV30
CDR3 protein: CALDRANTEAFF

J gene: TRBJ2-1
D gene: .
V gene: TRBV10-3
CDR3 protein: CAIATYNEQFF

J gene: TRBJ1-5
D gene: TRBD1
V gene: TRBV5-6
CDR3 protein: CASSLDRGSQPQHF

J gene: TRBJ1-5
D gene: TRBD1
V gene: TRBV7-9
CDR3 protein: CASSLDFQGGTGVNQPQHF

J gene: TRBJ2-5
D gene: TRBD1
V gene: TRBV7-2
CDR3 protein: CASSLRGPSETQYF

J gene: TRBJ2-7
D gene: .
V gene: TRBV5-1
CDR3 protein: CASAGQSYEQYF

J gene: TRBJ2-7
D gene: .
V gene: TRBV7-2
CDR3 protein: CASSSGTYEQYF

J gene: TRBJ1-4
D gene: .
V gene: TRBV4-3
CDR3 protein: CASSQEAGSNEKLFF

J gene: .
D gene: TRBD1
V gene: TRBV19
CDR3 protein: CASSRGLDRGNYEQYF